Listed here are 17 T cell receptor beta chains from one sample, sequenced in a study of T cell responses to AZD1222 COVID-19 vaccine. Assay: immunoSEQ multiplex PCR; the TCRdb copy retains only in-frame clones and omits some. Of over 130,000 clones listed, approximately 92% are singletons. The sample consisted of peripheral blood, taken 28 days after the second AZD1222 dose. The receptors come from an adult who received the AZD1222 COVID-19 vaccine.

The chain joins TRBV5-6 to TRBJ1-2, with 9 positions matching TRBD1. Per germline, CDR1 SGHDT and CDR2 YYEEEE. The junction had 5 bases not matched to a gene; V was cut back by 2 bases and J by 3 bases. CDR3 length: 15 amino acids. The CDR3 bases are TGTGCCAGCAGCTTTCGAAGGACAGGGGACTATGGCTACACCTTC. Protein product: CASSFRRTGDYGYTF.

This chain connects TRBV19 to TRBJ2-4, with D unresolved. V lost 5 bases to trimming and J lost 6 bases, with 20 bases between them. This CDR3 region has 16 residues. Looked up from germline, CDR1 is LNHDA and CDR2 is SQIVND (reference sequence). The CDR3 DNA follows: TGTGCCAGTAGTGGCAAGGTGGAGTTAAGAGGAAACATTCAGTACTTC. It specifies CASSGKVELRGNIQYF.

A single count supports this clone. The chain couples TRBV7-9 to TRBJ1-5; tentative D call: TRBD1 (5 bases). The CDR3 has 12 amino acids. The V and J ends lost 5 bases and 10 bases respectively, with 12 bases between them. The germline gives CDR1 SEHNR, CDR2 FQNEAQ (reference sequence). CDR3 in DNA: TGTGCCAGCAGCGTGGTTCAGGGCCCCCAGCATTTT. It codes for CASSVVQGPQHF.

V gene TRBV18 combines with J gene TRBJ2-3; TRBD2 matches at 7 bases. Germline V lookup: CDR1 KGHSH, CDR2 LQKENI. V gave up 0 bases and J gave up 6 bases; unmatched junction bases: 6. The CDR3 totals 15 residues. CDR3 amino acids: CASSPPPGGGDTQYF. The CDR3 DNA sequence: TGTGCCAGCTCACCACCCCCGGGAGGAGGGGATACGCAGTATTTT.

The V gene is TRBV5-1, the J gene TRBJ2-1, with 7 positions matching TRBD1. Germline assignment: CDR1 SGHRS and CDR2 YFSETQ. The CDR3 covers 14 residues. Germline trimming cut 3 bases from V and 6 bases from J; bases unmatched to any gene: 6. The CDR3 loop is CASSSMTGLNEQFF. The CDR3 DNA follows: TGCGCCAGCAGCTCGATGACAGGGCTCAATGAGCAGTTCTTC.

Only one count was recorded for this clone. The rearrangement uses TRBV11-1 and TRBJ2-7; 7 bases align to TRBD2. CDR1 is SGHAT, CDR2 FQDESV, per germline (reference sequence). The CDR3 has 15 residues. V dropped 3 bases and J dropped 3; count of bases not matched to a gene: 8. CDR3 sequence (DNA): TGTGCCAGCAGCTTTATCGCGGGAGTGAGCTACGAGCAGTACTTC. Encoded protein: CASSFIAGVSYEQYF. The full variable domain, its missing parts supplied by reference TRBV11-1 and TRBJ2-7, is EAEVAQSPRYKITEKSQAVAFWCDPISGHATLYWYRQILGQGPELLVQFQDESVVDDSQLPKDRFSAERLKGVDSTLKIQPAELGDSAMYLCASSFIAGVSYEQYFGPGTRLTVT.

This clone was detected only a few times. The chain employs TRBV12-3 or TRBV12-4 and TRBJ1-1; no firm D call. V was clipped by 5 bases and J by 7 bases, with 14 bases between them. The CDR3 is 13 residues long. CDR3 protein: CASSRTRHNEAFF. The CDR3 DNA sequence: TGTGCCAGCAGTCGAACCCGACACAATGAAGCTTTCTTT.

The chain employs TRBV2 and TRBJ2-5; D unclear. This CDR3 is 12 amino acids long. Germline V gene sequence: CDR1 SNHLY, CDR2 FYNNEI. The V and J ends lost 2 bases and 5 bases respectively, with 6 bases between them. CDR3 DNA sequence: TGTGCCAGCAGTGAATCCGGGGAGACCCAGTACTTC. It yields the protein CASSESGETQYF.

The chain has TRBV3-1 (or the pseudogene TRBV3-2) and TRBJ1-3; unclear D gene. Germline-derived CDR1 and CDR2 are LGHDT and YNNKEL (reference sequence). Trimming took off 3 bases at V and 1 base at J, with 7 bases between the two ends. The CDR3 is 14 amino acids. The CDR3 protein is CASSQARSGNTIYF. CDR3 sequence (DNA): TGTGCCAGCAGCCAGGCGAGGTCTGGAAACACCATATATTTT.

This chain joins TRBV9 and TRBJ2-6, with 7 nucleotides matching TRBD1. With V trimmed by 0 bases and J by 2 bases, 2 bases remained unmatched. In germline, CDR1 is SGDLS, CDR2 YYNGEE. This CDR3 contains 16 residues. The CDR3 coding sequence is TGTGCCAGCAGCGTAGCTACAGGGGCTGGGGCCAACGTCCTGACTTTC. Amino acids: CASSVATGAGANVLTF.

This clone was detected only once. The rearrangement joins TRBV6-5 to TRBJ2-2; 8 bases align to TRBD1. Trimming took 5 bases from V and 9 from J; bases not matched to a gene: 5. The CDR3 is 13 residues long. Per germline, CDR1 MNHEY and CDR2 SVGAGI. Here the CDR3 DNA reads TGTGCCAGCAGTCCGACAGGGGTCCGGGAGCTGTTTTTT. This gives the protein CASSPTGVRELFF.

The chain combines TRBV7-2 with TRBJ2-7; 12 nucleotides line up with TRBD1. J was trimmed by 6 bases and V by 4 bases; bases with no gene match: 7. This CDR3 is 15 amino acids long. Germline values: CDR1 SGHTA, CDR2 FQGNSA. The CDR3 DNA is TGTGCCAGCAGCTCCCTGGGACAGGGGGCAAGCGAGCAGTACTTC. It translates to CASSSLGQGASEQYF.

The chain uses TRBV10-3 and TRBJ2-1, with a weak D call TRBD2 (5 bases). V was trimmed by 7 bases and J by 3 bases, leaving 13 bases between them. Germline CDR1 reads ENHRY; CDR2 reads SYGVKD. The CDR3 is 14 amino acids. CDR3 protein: CAINDLGDYNEQFF. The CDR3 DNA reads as TGTGCCATCAATGACCTCGGGGACTACAATGAGCAGTTCTTC.

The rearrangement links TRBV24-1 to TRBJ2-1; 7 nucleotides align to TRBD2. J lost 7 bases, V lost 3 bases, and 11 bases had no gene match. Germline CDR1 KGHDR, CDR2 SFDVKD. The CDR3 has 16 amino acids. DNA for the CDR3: TGTGCCACCAGTGATCCCAAAGCGGGAAGTCTGAATGAGCAGTTCTTC. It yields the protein CATSDPKAGSLNEQFF.

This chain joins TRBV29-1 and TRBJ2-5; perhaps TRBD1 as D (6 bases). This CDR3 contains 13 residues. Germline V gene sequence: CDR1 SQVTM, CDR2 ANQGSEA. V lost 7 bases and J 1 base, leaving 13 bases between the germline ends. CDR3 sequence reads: CSGVQGPQETQYF. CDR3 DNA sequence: TGCAGCGGGGTACAGGGCCCCCAAGAGACCCAGTACTTC.

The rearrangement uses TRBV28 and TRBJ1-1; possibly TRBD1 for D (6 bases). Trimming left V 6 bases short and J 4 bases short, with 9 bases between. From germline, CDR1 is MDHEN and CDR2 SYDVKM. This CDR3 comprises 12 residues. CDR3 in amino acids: CASRIGGTEAFF. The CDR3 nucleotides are TGTGCCAGCAGAATAGGGGGCACTGAAGCTTTCTTT.

CDR3 sequence (DNA): TGTGCCAGCAGCCTCAGCGGGGCCTACAATGAGCAGTTCTTC. It is translated as CASSLSGAYNEQFF. V is TRBV14 and J is TRBJ2-1, with TRBD2 matching 7 bases. V gave up 4 bases and J gave up 2 bases; unmatched junction bases: 2. Germline CDR1 is SGHDN and CDR2 is FVKESK. This CDR3 comprises 14 residues.